The source of this TCR beta chain is a study of blood T cell repertoires in COVID-19 (dated by TCRdb to 2019 to 2021). Study-level background: Samples covering the acute and convalescent phases of COVID-19 were provided by collaborators in the United States, Italy and Spain. The prospective study material was composed of cDNA or gDNA derived from T cells, B-cell-depleted T cells, or PBMCs. Subjects who had been exposed to COVID-19, were actively infected with it, or had recovered from it provided the deeply sampled blood TCRbeta repertoires that made up the dataset. The samples were drawn from two sources: the first 160 participants of the ongoing ImmuneRACE study, and fewer than 1,500 subjects contributed by 6 global collaborators. Nearly every sample came with metadata listing a de-identified subject ID, COVID-19 status, age in years and sex. Where available, HLA class I and class II types were obtained from metadata supplied by the sample provider rather than from assay-based typing. The repertoires were released in a freely available public database intended as a resource for research on the immune response to SARS-CoV-2.

The immunoSEQ Assay, a bias-controlled multiplex PCR, was used to amplify TCRbeta CDR3 regions from genomic DNA. The source study handled its data this way. Within the assay, amplification of reference gene primers was used to estimate how many nucleated cells each sample contained. To quantify the absolute abundance of each unique TCRbeta CDR3 rearrangement, sequence reads were collapsed and filtered. For each sample, productive Simpson clonality was calculated as the square root of Simpson's diversity index across productive rearrangements. This immuneACCESS table, as held by TCRdb, lists in-frame sequences with V and J called but not all clones. Of the missing ones, under half trace to an unresolved V gene in checked studies; the others have no known cause. That table supplies the V and J calls and clone size; D and trimming were determined from the DNA. The sample has fewer than 250,000 clones on record, approximately 73% of them singletons. The top ten constitute around a sixth of the sample.

Participants in the prospective study were enrolled through a virtual design, were aged about 18 to 100 years, and lived in roughly 26 United States geographic areas. To assign participants to cohorts, the prospective study relied on clinical history that participants themselves reported in a screening survey and a study questionnaire. In the prospective study, mobile phlebotomists collected whole blood, serum and a nasopharyngeal or oropharyngeal swab from each participant. Additional blood draws and questionnaires over an approximately two-month period could optionally be provided by prospective study participants. Prospective study blood samples were shipped either frozen or at room temperature before DNA extraction. Findings and caveats that apply to the study as a whole: How much clinical and demographic metadata was included differed by source and by participant, and the metadata was provided uncurated.

The CDR3 runs 12 amino acids, cysteine and phenylalanine included. Only the CDR3 part of the read is kept: 36 bases, read in frame from the first base. V is pared back by 10 bases and J by 8 bases, with 17 bases lying between the germline termini. On this clone itself: There is no known antigen for this receptor. Base quality data are lacking; no much larger clone is found one base away.

The clonotype originates from a woman aged 45-59 years with acute COVID-19. The sample was PBMCs or T cells enriched from blood (not recorded which). The chain is encoded by TRBV12-3 or TRBV12-4 joined to TRBJ1-2, and possibly TRBD1, on 6 matching bases. The CDR3 amino acid sequence is: CATAGGGHGYTF. The DNA sequence is as follows: TGTGCCACCGCTGGGGGGGGGCACGGCTACACCTTC.